This T cell receptor (beta chain) was documented in a study of blood T cell repertoires in COVID-19. The V and J ends lost 1 base and 3 bases respectively, with 10 bases between them. Germline lookup yields CDR1 SGHNT and CDR2 YYREEE (reference sequence). This CDR3 is 14 amino acids long. Authors' processing steps: Amplified reference gene primers provided the basis for estimating nucleated cell counts. TCRdb keeps only in-frame clones here, not all; method: immunoSEQ multiplex PCR. From that table come the V and J calls and clone size; the DNA was used to work out D and trimming. Of fewer than 250,000 clones listed, about nine tenths are singletons.

The clonotype was recovered from a woman aged 70-85 years with acute or convalescent COVID-19. The sample comprised peripheral blood. The chain joins TRBV5-4 to TRBJ1-1; D unclear. Here the CDR3 DNA reads TGTGCCAGCAGCTTGTCCATCGAGGACACTGAAGCTTTCTTT. Its protein is CASSLSIEDTEAFF.